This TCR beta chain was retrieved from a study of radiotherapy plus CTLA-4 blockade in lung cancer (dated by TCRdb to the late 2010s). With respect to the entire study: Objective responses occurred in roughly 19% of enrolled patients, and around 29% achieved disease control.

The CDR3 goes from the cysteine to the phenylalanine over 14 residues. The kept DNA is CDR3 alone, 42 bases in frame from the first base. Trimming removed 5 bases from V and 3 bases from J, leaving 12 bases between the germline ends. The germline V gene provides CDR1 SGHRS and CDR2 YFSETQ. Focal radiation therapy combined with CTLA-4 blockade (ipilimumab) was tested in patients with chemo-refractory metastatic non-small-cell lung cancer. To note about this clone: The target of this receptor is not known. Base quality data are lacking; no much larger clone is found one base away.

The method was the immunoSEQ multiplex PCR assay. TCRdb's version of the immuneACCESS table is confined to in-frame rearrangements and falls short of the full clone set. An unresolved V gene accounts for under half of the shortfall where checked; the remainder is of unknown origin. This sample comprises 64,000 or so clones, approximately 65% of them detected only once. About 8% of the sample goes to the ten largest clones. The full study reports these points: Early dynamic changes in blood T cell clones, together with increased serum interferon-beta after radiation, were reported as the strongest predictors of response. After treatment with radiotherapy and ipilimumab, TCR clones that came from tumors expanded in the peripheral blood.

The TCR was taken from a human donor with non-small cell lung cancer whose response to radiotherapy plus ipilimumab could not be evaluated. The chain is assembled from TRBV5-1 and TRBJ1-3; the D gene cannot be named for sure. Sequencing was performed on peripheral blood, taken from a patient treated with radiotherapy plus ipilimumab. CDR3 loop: CASSSTAHGNTIYF. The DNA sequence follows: TGCGCCAGCAGTTCCACAGCCCATGGAAACACCATATATTTT.